Below, 3 T cell receptor beta chains from the same sample are listed, as sequenced in a study of T-cell reconstitution after alpha-beta-depleted transplantation in children. Unique molecular identifiers featured in how the TCRbeta library was prepared. TCRdb used MiXCR to reprocess the PCR reads, holding one entry per CDR3 protein. The sample consists of about 260,000 distinct CDR3 sequences, around 8% of them appearing once. The sample consisted of PBMCs, mostly from graft donor cells, taken 180 days after TCRalphabeta/CD19-depleted stem cell transplant. These receptors were taken from a male patient aged 10 to 17 who had a stem cell transplant for acute lymphoblastic leukemia, so the T cells may come from the graft donor.

This clonotype was observed at least ten times. This rearrangement joins TRBV27 to TRBJ2-1; 11 bases are shared with TRBD2. There are 14 residues in the CDR3. With V trimmed by 8 bases and J by 7 bases, 7 bases remained unmatched. Germline V gene data show CDR1 as MNHEY and CDR2 as SMNVEV (reference sequence). In DNA, the CDR3 is TGTGCCAGCGTAGCGGGAGGGCCGAATAATGAGCAGTTCTTC. It yields the protein CASVAGGPNNEQFF.

This chain connects TRBV5-8 to TRBJ2-1; D unclear. Trimming left V 5 bases short and J 0 bases short, with 15 bases between. The CDR3 sequence is 16 residues long. CDR1 and CDR2 from the germline V gene are SGHTS and YDEGEE. Here the CDR3 DNA reads TGTGCCAGCAGGAGACGGACGTTTAGCTCCTACAATGAGCAGTTCTTC. Translating gives CASRRRTFSSYNEQFF.

Comments on this clonotype: A much larger clone differs by one base, so this may be a read error. The chain combines TRBV28 with TRBJ2-4; a possible D gene is TRBD2 (5 bases). This CDR3 region has 15 residues. CDR1 is MDHEN, CDR2 SYDVKM, per germline. CDR3 region: CASQALPPGLNIQCF. CDR3 coding DNA: TGTGCCAGCCAAGCCCTACCTCCGGGATTAAACATTCAGTGCTTC.